This T cell receptor (beta chain) was found in a study of blood T cell repertoires in COVID-19. Whole-study context: Donors in the United States, Italy and Spain gave samples during acute or convalescent COVID-19. T cells, B-cell-depleted T cells, or PBMCs provided the cDNA or gDNA that served as material.

From germline, CDR1 is SGHTA and CDR2 FQGNSA. The CDR3 contains 14 residues. The germline V and J ends were trimmed by 3 bases and 2 bases, with 11 bases remaining between them. The repertoire was sequenced with immunoSEQ multiplex PCR; TCRdb's copy has only in-frame clones and lacks some. In the table there are approximately 230,000 clones, 90% to 95% of which are singletons. Across 24 US areas, participants ranged in age from about 18 to 89 years. What the recovered Cohort 3 donors had was two negative PCRs, clearance, or symptom resolution. The receptor was isolated from a woman aged 18-30 years who had recovered from COVID-19. Material: PBMCs or T cells enriched from blood (not recorded which). This sequence joins TRBV7-2 and TRBJ2-7; D remains ambiguous. The CDR3 DNA reads TGTGCCAGCAGCTTGACAAATTTCCCCTACGAGCAGTACTTC. Amino acids: CASSLTNFPYEQYF.